The 21 T cell receptor beta chains below were found in one sample sequenced in a study of T-cell memory formation after mild COVID-19. TCRdb independently ran MiXCR on the 5' RACE reads; one entry per CDR3 protein. Here the sample spans under 350,000 distinct CDR3 sequences, roughly 15% being singletons. What was sequenced was PBMCs or a T cell subset sorted from them (not recorded which). These receptors all come from a man aged 18-30 years who had mild COVID-19 (a few samples of this study predate the infection). Cell type and time point are not known.

The CDR3 sequence is CASSVDFRGTTFF. CDR3 nucleotides: TGTGCCAGCAGCGTAGACTTCAGGGGTACGACTTTCTTT. This chain joins TRBV9 and TRBJ1-1; tentative D call: TRBD1 (6 bases). Germline V gene lookup returns CDR1 SGDLS and CDR2 YYNGEE. The CDR3 is 13 amino acids. Trimming cost V 0 bases and J 12 bases, with 15 bases left between them.

The chain couples TRBV14 to TRBJ1-1; 10 nucleotides agree with TRBD1. This CDR3 has 13 amino acids. V shed 3 bases, J shed 12 bases, and the junction held 7 bases outside the gene matches. Germline V gives CDR1 SGHDN, CDR2 FVKESK. The DNA of the CDR3 is TGTGCCAGCAGCCACGTCGGGACAGGGGTGCCTTTCTTT. Amino acid sequence: CASSHVGTGVPFF.

This rearrangement joins TRBV21-1 to TRBJ2-3; the table assigns TRBD2, which was not confirmed against the DNA. TRBV21-1 is a pseudogene locus. The CDR3 totals 15 residues. Here the CDR3 DNA reads TGTGCCAGCAGCAAAGAGGGAGGGATCACAGATACGCAGTATTTT. Protein product: CASSKEGGITDTQYF.

This clonotype was detected many times. This sequence joins TRBV12-3 or TRBV12-4 and TRBJ1-2; perhaps TRBD1 as D (6 bases). The CDR3 totals 15 residues. Trimming removed 3 bases at V and 0 bases at J, with 11 bases between. The CDR3 coding sequence is TGTGCCAGCAGTTTGGGGGACAAAACTAACTATGGCTACACCTTC. This sequence encodes CASSLGDKTNYGYTF.

The chain combines TRBV6-5 with TRBJ2-1; D unclear. CDR1 and CDR2 from the germline V gene are MNHEY and SVGAGI. This CDR3 has 12 amino acids. V was clipped by 2 bases and J by 9 bases, with 8 bases between them. CDR3 DNA sequence: TGTGCCAGCAGTTACGCCGGTGGTGAGCAGTTCTTC. Protein product: CASSYAGGEQFF.

The CDR3 region is CASSFIGDPSVDEQFF. CDR3 sequence (DNA): TGCGCCAGCAGCTTTATTGGGGACCCCTCTGTCGATGAGCAGTTCTTC. The rearrangement uses TRBV5-1 and TRBJ2-1; D is possibly TRBD1 or TRBD2 (5 bases each). V was cut by 2 bases and J by 8 bases, with 20 bases left in between. The germline CDR1 and CDR2 sequences are SGHRS and YFSETQ. The CDR3 extends over 16 amino acids.

This clonotype was seen only a few times. The chain links TRBV20-1 to TRBJ2-5; 8 bases match TRBD1. The CDR3 runs to 14 residues. From germline, CDR1 is DFQATT and CDR2 SNEGSKA (reference sequence). Unmatched junction bases numbered 10, after V lost 6 bases and J lost 4 bases. The CDR3 bases are TGCAGTGCGGGCCCTGGGACAGGCGGAGAGACCCAGTACTTC. As protein: CSAGPGTGGETQYF.

In this sample, this clonotype turned up a few times. The chain is built from TRBV4-1 and TRBJ2-5; D is unclear. The V end lost 2 bases, the J end lost 4 bases, and 8 bases lay between the germline ends. Germline values: CDR1 MGHRA, CDR2 YSYEKL. The CDR3 runs 13 residues. The CDR3 is CASSQLGLETQYF. The DNA for the CDR3 is TGCGCCAGCAGCCAATTGGGCTTAGAGACCCAGTACTTC.

The rearrangement uses TRBV4-3 and TRBJ1-1; weak D call: TRBD1 (6 bases). CDR1 is LGHNA, CDR2 YSLEER, per germline. Trimming cost V 0 bases and J 13 bases, with 21 bases left between them. The CDR3 spans 15 residues. CDR3 bases: TGCGCCAGCAGCCAAGACAGCGGGCAGGGGAGGTTGAATTTCTTT. Translating it yields CASSQDSGQGRLNFF.

The gene calls are TRBV18 and TRBJ2-7; 9 nucleotides agree with TRBD2. The CDR3 extends over 16 amino acids. Trimming at V came to 0 bases and at J to 1 base, leaving 4 bases not matched to a gene. The V gene's germline CDR1 is KGHSH and CDR2 LQKENI. CDR3 protein: CASSPPRGGGSYEQYF. The CDR3 DNA reads TGTGCCAGCTCACCACCGCGCGGGGGGGGGTCCTACGAGCAGTACTTC.

This clonotype has only a few counts. The V call is TRBV6-6, the J call TRBJ2-7; no definite D call. The CDR3 spans 11 residues. V lost 2 bases and J lost 7, with 6 bases in between. Per the germline V gene, CDR1 is MNHNY and CDR2 is SVGAGI (reference sequence). CDR3 region: CASSYGAEQYV. In DNA form, the CDR3 reads TGTGCCAGCAGTTACGGAGCTGAGCAGTACGTC.

The chain uses TRBV2 and TRBJ2-5; D uncertain. The CDR3 runs to 13 residues. CDR1 and CDR2 from the germline V gene are SNHLY and FYNNEI. Trimming cost V 3 bases and J 2 bases, with 7 bases left between them. DNA for the CDR3: TGTGCCAGCAGTGATGCCCAGCAAGAGACCCAGTACTTC. Amino acid sequence: CASSDAQQETQYF.

Details on this clonotype: One junction end does not reproduce the germline sequence, and a read error may be involved. V and J are TRBV4-3 and TRBJ2-3; D is uncertain. CDR1 and CDR2 (germline): LGHNA, YSLEER. This CDR3 is built from 14 residues. The CDR3 coding sequence is TGCGTCAGCAGCCAAGATAGAGGCACAGATACGAAGTATTTT. Translated: CVSSQDRGTDTKYF.

This clonotype was seen more than once but under ten times. The chain employs TRBV6-6 and TRBJ2-7, with 8 bases lining up with TRBD2. Germline V CDR1 and CDR2: MNHNY, SVGAGI (reference sequence). V was clipped by 6 bases and J by 7 bases; unmatched bases: 5. The CDR3 consists of 12 residues. As DNA, the CDR3 is TGTGCCAGCAGGCGGGGGGCAGAGGAGCAGTACGTC. Translation: CASRRGAEEQYV.

The chain is built from TRBV11-2 and TRBJ2-3; 9 positions agree with TRBD2. CDR1 and CDR2 (germline): SGHAT, FQNNGV. With 3 bases clipped from V and 5 bases from J, the junction kept 9 bases outside the gene matches. The CDR3 is 16 amino acids. The CDR3: CASSFPSGDLVDTQYF. CDR3 coding DNA: TGTGCCAGCAGCTTCCCTAGCGGGGATTTAGTAGATACGCAGTATTTT. Full variable domain (rest looked up from reference TRBV11-2 and TRBJ2-3): EAGVAQSPRYKIIEKRQSVAFWCNPISGHATLYWYQQILGQGPKLLIQFQNNGVVDDSQLPKDRFSAERLKGVDSTLKIQPAKLEDSAVYLCASSFPSGDLVDTQYFGPGTRLTVL.

This clonotype was picked up a small number of times. This sequence joins TRBV5-1 and TRBJ2-5; the D gene is possibly TRBD2 (6 bases). This CDR3 spans 14 amino acids. With 10 bases removed from V and 5 bases from J, the gap between germline ends came to 21 bases. Germline V gene sequence: CDR1 SGHRS, CDR2 YFSETQ. The CDR3 DNA reads as TGCGCCTCGCAACCGGAGGGTGCTTGGGAGACCCAGTACTTC. It encodes CASQPEGAWETQYF. Full variable domain (remainder filled in from reference TRBV5-1 and TRBJ2-5): KAGVTQTPRYLIKTRGQQVTLSCSPISGHRSVSWYQQTPGQGLQFLFEYFSETQRNKGNFPGRFSGRQFSNSRSEMNVSTLELGDSALYLCASQPEGAWETQYFGPGTRLLVL.

The chain joins TRBV7-2 to TRBJ1-2; D may be TRBD1 (6 bases). Deletions cut 4 bases from V and 4 bases from J, with 13 bases between. CDR3 length equals 14 residues. Per the germline V gene, CDR1 is SGHTA and CDR2 is FQGNSA. The CDR3 protein is CASSSVGTSYGYTF. The CDR3 region has the DNA TGTGCCAGCAGCTCGGTCGGGACATCCTATGGCTACACCTTC.

A few counts support this clonotype. J is TRBJ2-5 and V is TRBV6-5; 7 nucleotides align to TRBD1. CDR3 length equals 14 residues. V shed 6 bases and J 4 bases; nucleotides not matched to a gene: 8. Per germline, CDR1 MNHEY and CDR2 SVGAGI. CDR3 amino acids: CASSRRDRTETQYF. The CDR3, as DNA: TGTGCCAGCAGCAGACGGGACAGAACAGAGACCCAGTACTTC.

This chain links TRBV11-2 with TRBJ1-1; weak D call: TRBD1 (6 bases). V lost 2 bases, J lost 8 bases, and 18 bases lay in between. The CDR3 extends over 15 amino acids. Germline assignment: CDR1 SGHAT and CDR2 FQNNGV. CDR3: CASSLPGGPAREAFF. For the CDR3, the DNA is TGTGCCAGCAGCTTACCCGGGGGGCCCGCCCGAGAAGCTTTCTTT.

This clonotype has ten or more counts. J is TRBJ2-3 and V is TRBV29-1; D is possibly TRBD1 or TRBD2 (5 bases each). There are 14 residues in the CDR3. V lost 5 bases and J 1 base, leaving 13 bases between the germline ends. CDR1 and CDR2 (germline): SQVTM, ANQGSEA. CDR3 residues: CSVPQGPRTDTQYF. As DNA, the CDR3 is TGCAGCGTTCCGCAGGGACCTCGCACAGATACGCAGTATTTT.

This clonotype was seen a handful of times. The V and J genes are TRBV14 and TRBJ2-3; D is possibly TRBD2 (6 bases). Deletions cut 2 bases from V and 5 bases from J, with 11 bases between. Per the germline V gene, CDR1 is SGHDN and CDR2 is FVKESK. This CDR3 has 14 residues. The CDR3 reads CASSQFIGGDTQYF. DNA of the CDR3: TGTGCCAGCAGCCAATTCATCGGGGGAGATACGCAGTATTTT.